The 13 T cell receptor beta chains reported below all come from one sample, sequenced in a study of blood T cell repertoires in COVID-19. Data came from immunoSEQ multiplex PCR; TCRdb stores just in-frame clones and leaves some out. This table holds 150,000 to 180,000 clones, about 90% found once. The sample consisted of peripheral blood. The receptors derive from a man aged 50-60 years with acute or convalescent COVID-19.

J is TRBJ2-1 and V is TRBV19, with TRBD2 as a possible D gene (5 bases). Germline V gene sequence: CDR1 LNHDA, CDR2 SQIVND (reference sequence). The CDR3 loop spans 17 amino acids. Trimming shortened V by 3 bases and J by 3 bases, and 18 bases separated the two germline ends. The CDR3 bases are TGTGCCAGTAGTATTGGCGTCGGGGTCATGAGCTACAATGAGCAGTTCTTC. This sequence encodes CASSIGVGVMSYNEQFF.

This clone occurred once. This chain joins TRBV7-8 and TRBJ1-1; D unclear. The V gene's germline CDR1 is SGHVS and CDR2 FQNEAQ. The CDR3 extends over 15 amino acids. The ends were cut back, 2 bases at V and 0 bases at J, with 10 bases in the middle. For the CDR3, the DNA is TGTGCCAGCAGCTTAATGGGAGCACTGAACACTGAAGCTTTCTTT. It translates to CASSLMGALNTEAFF. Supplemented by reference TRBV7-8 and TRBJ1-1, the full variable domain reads GAGVSQSPRYKVAKRGQDVALRCDPISGHVSLFWYQQALGQGPEFLTYFQNEAQLDKSGLPSDRFFAERPEGSVSTLKIQRTQQEDSAVYLCASSLMGALNTEAFFGQGTRLTVV.

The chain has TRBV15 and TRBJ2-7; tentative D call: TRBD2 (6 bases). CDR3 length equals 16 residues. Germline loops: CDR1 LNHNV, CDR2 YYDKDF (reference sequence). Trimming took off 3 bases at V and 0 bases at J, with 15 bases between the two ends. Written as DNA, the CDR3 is TGTGCCACCAGCAGGGAGGGCGGAGATAGCTCCTACGAGCAGTACTTC. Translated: CATSREGGDSSYEQYF. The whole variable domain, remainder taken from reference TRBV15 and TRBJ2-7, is DAMVIQNPRYQVTQFGKPVTLSCSQTLNHNVMYWYQQKSSQAPKLLFHYYDKDFNNEADTPDNFQSRRPNTSFCFLDIRSPGLGDTAMYLCATSREGGDSSYEQYFGPGTRLTVT.

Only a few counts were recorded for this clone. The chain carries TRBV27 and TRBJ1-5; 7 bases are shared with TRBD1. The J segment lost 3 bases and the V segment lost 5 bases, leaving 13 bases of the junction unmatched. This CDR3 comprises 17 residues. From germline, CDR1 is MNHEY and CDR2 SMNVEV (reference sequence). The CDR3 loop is CASSPQKGAFNNQPQHF. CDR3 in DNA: TGTGCCAGCAGTCCCCAGAAGGGGGCGTTTAACAATCAGCCCCAGCATTTT.

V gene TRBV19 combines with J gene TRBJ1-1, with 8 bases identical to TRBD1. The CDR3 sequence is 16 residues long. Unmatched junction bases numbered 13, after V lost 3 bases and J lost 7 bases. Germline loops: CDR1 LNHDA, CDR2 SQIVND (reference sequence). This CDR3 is CASSMGQGAVGGEAFF. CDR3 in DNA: TGTGCCAGTAGTATGGGGCAGGGGGCCGTCGGGGGTGAAGCTTTCTTT.

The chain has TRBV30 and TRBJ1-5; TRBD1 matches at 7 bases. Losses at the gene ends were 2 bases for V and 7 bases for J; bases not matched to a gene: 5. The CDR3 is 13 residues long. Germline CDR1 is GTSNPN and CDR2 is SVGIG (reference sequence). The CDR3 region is CAWSPGGLQPQHF. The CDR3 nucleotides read TGTGCCTGGAGTCCAGGGGGTTTACAGCCCCAGCATTTT.

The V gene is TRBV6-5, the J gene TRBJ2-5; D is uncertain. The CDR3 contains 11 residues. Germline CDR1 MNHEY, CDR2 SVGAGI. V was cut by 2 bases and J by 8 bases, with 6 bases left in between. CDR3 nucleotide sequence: TGTGCCAGCAGTTACGGGCGAACCCAGTACTTC. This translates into CASSYGRTQYF.

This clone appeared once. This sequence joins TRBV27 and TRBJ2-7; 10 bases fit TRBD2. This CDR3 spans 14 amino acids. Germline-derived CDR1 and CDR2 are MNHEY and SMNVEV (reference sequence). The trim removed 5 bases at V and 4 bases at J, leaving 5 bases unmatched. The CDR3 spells CASSTLAGDYEQYF. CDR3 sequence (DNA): TGTGCCAGCAGTACGCTAGCGGGAGATTACGAGCAGTACTTC.

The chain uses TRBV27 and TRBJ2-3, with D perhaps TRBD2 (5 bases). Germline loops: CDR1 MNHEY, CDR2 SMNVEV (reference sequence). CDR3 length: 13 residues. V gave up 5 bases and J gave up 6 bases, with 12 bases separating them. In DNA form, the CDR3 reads TGTGCCAGCAGTCAGAGGGTCGAGGATACGCAGTATTTT. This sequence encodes CASSQRVEDTQYF.

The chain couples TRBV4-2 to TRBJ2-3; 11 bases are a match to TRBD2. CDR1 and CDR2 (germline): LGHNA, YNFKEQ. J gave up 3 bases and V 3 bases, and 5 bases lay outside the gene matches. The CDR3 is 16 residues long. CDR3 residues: CASSHLLAGVTDTQYF. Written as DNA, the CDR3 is TGTGCCAGCAGCCACTTACTAGCGGGAGTTACAGATACGCAGTATTTT.

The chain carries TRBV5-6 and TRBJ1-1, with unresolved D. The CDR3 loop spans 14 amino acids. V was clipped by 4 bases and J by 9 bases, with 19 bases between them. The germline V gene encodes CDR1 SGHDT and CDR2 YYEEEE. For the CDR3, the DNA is TGTGCCAGCAGCCTCGGGAGTGGGCCAATTCAAGCTTTCTTT. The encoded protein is CASSLGSGPIQAFF.

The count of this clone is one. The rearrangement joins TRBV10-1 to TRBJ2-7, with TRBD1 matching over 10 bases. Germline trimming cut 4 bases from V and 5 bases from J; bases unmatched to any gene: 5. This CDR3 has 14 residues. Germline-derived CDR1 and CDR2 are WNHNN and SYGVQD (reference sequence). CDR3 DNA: TGCGCCAGCAGTGCGGGACAGGGGTCGGACGAGCAGTACTTC. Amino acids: CASSAGQGSDEQYF.

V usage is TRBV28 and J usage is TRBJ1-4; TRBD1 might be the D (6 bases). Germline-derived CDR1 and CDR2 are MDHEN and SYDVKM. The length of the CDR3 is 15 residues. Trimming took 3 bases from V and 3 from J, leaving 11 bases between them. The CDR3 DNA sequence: TGTGCCAGCAGTTTGTGGGGGCGGGCTAATGAAAAACTGTTTTTT. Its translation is CASSLWGRANEKLFF.